The 32 T cell receptor beta chains listed next were all sequenced from one sample in a study of shared clonotypes between healthy human individuals. CD45RO-negative CD8 cells positively selected for CCR7 made up the naive population, which excluded terminally differentiated effector memory CD45RA+ cells. Clones were sequenced by immunoSEQ multiplex PCR, and TCRdb holds only the in-frame ones, with some missing. The table records about 580,000 clones, roughly 98% of them present only once. The sequencing sample was made of naive CD8+ T cells sorted from blood. These receptors were taken from a man in his thirties or forties in good health.

This chain links TRBV29-1 with TRBJ2-7, with 9 bases that match TRBD2. V lost 2 bases to trimming and J lost 7 bases; unmatched junction nucleotides: 3. The V gene's germline CDR1 is SQVTM and CDR2 ANQGSEA. This CDR3 spans 12 amino acids. The CDR3 protein is CSVETSGWEQYF. The CDR3 bases are TGCAGCGTTGAAACTAGCGGGTGGGAGCAGTACTTC.

V and J are TRBV25-1 and TRBJ2-3; TRBD1 agrees at 10 bases. The CDR3 is 15 residues long. The J segment lost 6 bases and the V segment lost 2 bases, leaving 5 bases of the junction unmatched. Per the germline V gene, CDR1 is MGHDK and CDR2 is SYGVNS. CDR3 coding DNA: TGTGCCAGCAGTGAAGGCGGGACAGGGGTCGATACGCAGTATTTT. This translates into CASSEGGTGVDTQYF.

This rearrangement joins TRBV29-1 to TRBJ2-2; no definite D call. CDR1 is SQVTM, CDR2 ANQGSEA, per germline. V was trimmed by 7 bases and J by 8 bases, leaving 17 bases between them. CDR3 size: 13 residues. The CDR3 nucleotides are TGCAGCGCCAAAAACGCGGTTTCTGGGGAGCTGTTTTTT. Translated: CSAKNAVSGELFF.

A word on this clone: Within the sample, other DNA sequences also encode this same CDR3. The CDR3 bases are TGTGCCAGCAGTTTCTCGCGCAGCTCCTACGAGCAGTACTTC. Protein product: CASSFSRSSYEQYF. The rearrangement links TRBV27 to TRBJ2-7; D unclear. The CDR3 has 14 residues. V was shortened by 3 bases and J by 0 bases, with 9 bases between the two germline ends. Germline V gene data show CDR1 as MNHEY and CDR2 as SMNVEV (reference sequence).

CDR3 amino acids: CASSLAEEAGGTTYEQYF. In nucleotides, the CDR3 is TGTGCCAGCAGCTTAGCTGAGGAGGCGGGAGGGACCACCTACGAGCAGTACTTC. The J gene is TRBJ2-7, the V gene TRBV7-2; 9 bases line up with TRBD2. The CDR3 spans 18 residues. The germline V gene has CDR1 SGHTA and CDR2 FQGNSA. The junction had 11 bases not matched to a gene; V was cut back by 0 bases and J by 2 bases.

In this sample, this clone turned up once. V is TRBV7-9 and J is TRBJ2-7, with D hard to call. The V end was cut by 0 bases, the J end by 6 bases, with 12 bases between. CDR3 size: 14 residues. Per the germline V gene, CDR1 is SEHNR and CDR2 is FQNEAQ (reference sequence). This chain's CDR3 is CASSLAESPGEQYF. The CDR3 DNA sequence: TGTGCCAGCAGCTTAGCCGAGTCCCCCGGCGAGCAGTACTTC.

This chain links TRBV27 with TRBJ2-5, with no clear D. Germline V gene lookup returns CDR1 MNHEY and CDR2 SMNVEV (reference sequence). V was pared by 3 bases and J by 2 bases, with 7 bases between. The CDR3 contains 13 residues. CDR3 DNA: TGTGCCAGCAGTTTGGGCGCTCAAGAGACCCAGTACTTC. Amino acids: CASSLGAQETQYF.

V gene TRBV7-9 combines with J gene TRBJ2-2, with TRBD2 as a possible D gene (6 bases). This CDR3 comprises 17 residues. Trimming cost V 8 bases and J 0 bases, with 19 bases left between them. Per germline, CDR1 SEHNR and CDR2 FQNEAQ (reference sequence). The CDR3 sequence is CASSKWEDSSNTGELFF. CDR3 DNA sequence: TGTGCCAGCTCCAAATGGGAGGACTCTTCGAACACCGGGGAGCTGTTTTTT.

The chain uses TRBV9 and TRBJ2-3; tentatively, D is TRBD2 (5 bases). The CDR3 is made up of 17 amino acids. The germline V gene has CDR1 SGDLS and CDR2 YYNGEE. Trimming left V 4 bases short and J 2 bases short, with 20 bases between. CDR3 DNA: TGTGCCAGCAGCCTAGCCAAGTCGGGGTATAACACAGATACGCAGTATTTT. Its protein product is CASSLAKSGYNTDTQYF.

V gene TRBV14 combines with J gene TRBJ2-7, with D perhaps assigned TRBD1 or TRBD2 (5 bases each). Germline-derived CDR1 and CDR2 are SGHDN and FVKESK. Trimming cost V 4 bases and J 7 bases, with 23 bases left between them. The CDR3 length is 16 residues. CDR3 sequence reads: CASSLRVGGPWREQYF. The CDR3 nucleotides are TGTGCCAGCAGCCTACGCGTTGGGGGACCATGGAGGGAGCAGTACTTC. The whole variable domain, remainder taken from reference TRBV14 and TRBJ2-7, is EAGVTQFPSHSVIEKGQTVTLRCDPISGHDNLYWYRRVMGKEIKFLLHFVKESKQDESGMPNNRFLAERTGGTYSTLKVQPAELEDSGVYFCASSLRVGGPWREQYFGPGTRLTVT.

The chain combines TRBV27 with TRBJ1-4; 10 nucleotides agree with TRBD1. CDR3 length: 15 residues. The junction had 4 bases not matched to a gene; V was cut back by 2 bases and J by 7 bases. Germline CDR1 reads MNHEY; CDR2 reads SMNVEV (reference sequence). For the CDR3, the DNA is TGTGCCAGCAGTTTAATAGGGGACAGGGGTGAAAAACTGTTTTTT. It is translated as CASSLIGDRGEKLFF. Filled out from reference TRBV27 and TRBJ1-4, the complete variable domain reads EAQVTQNPRYLITVTGKKLTVTCSQNMNHEYMSWYRQDPGLGLRQIYYSMNVEVTDKGDVPEGYKVSRKEKRNFPLILESPSPNQTSLYFCASSLIGDRGEKLFFGSGTQLSVL.

The chain couples TRBV7-9 to TRBJ2-1; 10 bases match TRBD1. The germline CDR1 and CDR2 sequences are SEHNR and FQNEAQ (reference sequence). The V segment lost 3 bases and the J segment 8 bases; nucleotides outside the gene matches: 7. This CDR3 comprises 15 residues. The chain's CDR3 is CASSLRDRGGYEQFF. CDR3 coding DNA: TGTGCCAGCAGCTTGAGGGACAGGGGTGGTTATGAGCAGTTCTTC.

The V gene is TRBV28, the J gene TRBJ2-7; 13 bases are a match to TRBD2. This CDR3 is 17 amino acids long. V shed 2 bases, J shed 4 bases, and the junction held 8 bases outside the gene matches. Per the germline V gene, CDR1 is MDHEN and CDR2 is SYDVKM. In nucleotides, the CDR3 is TGTGCCAGCAGTTTACGGACTAGCGGGAGTGAAGTTTACGAGCAGTACTTC. Its translation: CASSLRTSGSEVYEQYF.

The rearrangement links TRBV4-3 to TRBJ2-3; D ambiguous. Germline loops: CDR1 LGHNA, CDR2 YSLEER. The length of the CDR3 is 13 residues. V was cut by 4 bases and J by 1 base, with 6 bases left in between. This chain's CDR3 is CASSRYRTDTQYF. In DNA, the CDR3 is TGCGCCAGCAGCCGCTATCGCACAGATACGCAGTATTTT.

The V and J genes are TRBV28 and TRBJ2-1; TRBD2 matches 8 bases. The V gene end was trimmed by 2 bases and the J gene end by 5 bases; junction bases not matched to a gene: 2. The CDR3 has 14 residues. Germline CDR1 reads MDHEN; CDR2 reads SYDVKM. The CDR3 protein is CASSLTSGNNEQFF. CDR3 nucleotide sequence: TGTGCCAGCAGTTTAACTAGCGGCAACAATGAGCAGTTCTTC.

The chain links TRBV6-6 to TRBJ1-4, with D tentatively TRBD1 (6 bases). Per germline, CDR1 MNHNY and CDR2 SVGAGI (reference sequence). There are 14 residues in the CDR3. With 5 bases removed from V and 7 bases from J, the gap between germline ends came to 14 bases. CDR3 in amino acids: CASSKQGAIEKLFF. In DNA form, the CDR3 reads TGTGCCAGCAGTAAACAGGGAGCGATTGAAAAACTGTTTTTT.

V and J are TRBV27 and TRBJ2-5, with D unclear. V was clipped by 8 bases and J by 3 bases, with 7 bases between them. The CDR3 covers 11 residues. Germline CDR1 MNHEY, CDR2 SMNVEV (reference sequence). The CDR3 spells CASGGEETQYF. The CDR3 region has the DNA TGTGCCAGCGGTGGGGAAGAGACCCAGTACTTC.

The rearrangement joins TRBV27 to TRBJ2-7; the match to TRBD1 covers 8 bases. There are 14 residues in the CDR3. The germline gives CDR1 MNHEY, CDR2 SMNVEV (reference sequence). After removal of 6 bases from V and 2 bases from J, the junction contained 6 bases not matched to a gene. DNA of the CDR3: TGTGCCAGCAGAAAACAGGGGGTGGCCTACGAGCAGTACTTC. Protein: CASRKQGVAYEQYF.

V is TRBV5-1 and J is TRBJ1-2, with 8 bases fitting TRBD1. Trimming at V came to 4 bases and at J to 6 bases, leaving 11 bases not matched to a gene. The CDR3 has 15 residues. The germline V gene has CDR1 SGHRS and CDR2 YFSETQ. The CDR3, as DNA: TGCGCCAGCAGCACCTGGACAGGGATAGAGAATGGCTACACCTTC. This gives the protein CASSTWTGIENGYTF.

The rearrangement joins TRBV7-6 to TRBJ1-1; possible D gene TRBD1, 5 bases. V lost 4 bases to trimming and J lost 1 base, with 7 bases between them. Germline CDR1 SGHVS, CDR2 FNYEAQ. This CDR3 has 13 residues. CDR3 nucleotide sequence: TGTGCCAGCAGCTCCGGACAGAACACTGAAGCTTTCTTT. As protein: CASSSGQNTEAFF.

This sequence joins TRBV29-1 and TRBJ2-7; D is uncertain. CDR1 and CDR2 (germline): SQVTM, ANQGSEA. The ends were cut back, 5 bases at V and 2 bases at J, with 16 bases in the middle. The CDR3 sequence is 14 residues long. The CDR3 DNA reads TGCAGCGTTCAAACCCCCGGACGGACCTACGAGCAGTACTTC. Amino acids: CSVQTPGRTYEQYF.

The genes are TRBV7-3 and TRBJ2-3; D ambiguous. In germline, CDR1 is SGHTA, CDR2 FQGTGA. V was pared by 2 bases and J by 10 bases, with 10 bases between. This CDR3 has 12 residues. This chain's CDR3 is CASSLSGEPQYF. As DNA, the CDR3 is TGTGCCAGCAGCTTATCGGGCGAACCGCAGTATTTT.

The CDR3: CAWSRGEPEAFF. Here the CDR3 DNA reads TGTGCCTGGAGTAGAGGGGAACCTGAAGCTTTCTTT. The V and J genes are TRBV30 and TRBJ1-1; D might be TRBD1 (5 bases). The germline V and J ends were trimmed by 2 bases and 6 bases, with 10 bases remaining between them. The CDR3 extends over 12 amino acids. Germline V gives CDR1 GTSNPN, CDR2 SVGIG (reference sequence).

This chain links TRBV7-2 with TRBJ2-1, with 7 bases fitting TRBD2. The CDR3 is 14 amino acids. Trimming at V came to 5 bases and at J to 7 bases, leaving 8 bases not matched to a gene. CDR1 is SGHTA and CDR2 is FQGNSA in the germline V gene. CDR3: CASSRGPGRNEQFF. The DNA of the CDR3 is TGTGCCAGCAGCCGCGGGCCCGGGAGGAATGAGCAGTTCTTC.

The chain combines TRBV28 with TRBJ1-3; D call uncertain. The germline V and J ends were trimmed by 4 bases and 2 bases, with 18 bases remaining between them. This CDR3 region has 17 residues. Germline-derived CDR1 and CDR2 are MDHEN and SYDVKM. The CDR3 here is CASSWANPRVAGNTIYF. In DNA form, the CDR3 reads TGTGCCAGCAGTTGGGCTAACCCCCGGGTGGCTGGAAACACCATATATTTT.

The chain carries TRBV5-4 and TRBJ1-1; possible D gene TRBD1, 5 bases. This CDR3 is 20 amino acids long. V shed 0 bases and J shed 6 bases, with 30 bases lying between them. Germline V gives CDR1 SGHNT, CDR2 YYREEE (reference sequence). The CDR3 reads CASSLVGQGIRSGENAEAFF. The CDR3 DNA reads TGTGCCAGCAGCTTGGTAGGTCAGGGCATCCGATCTGGGGAAAACGCTGAAGCTTTCTTT.

J is TRBJ2-1 and V is TRBV28; possible D gene TRBD2, 7 bases. The CDR3 has 18 residues. Germline V gene data show CDR1 as MDHEN and CDR2 as SYDVKM. V was clipped by 6 bases and J by 0 bases, with 21 bases between them. CDR3 in amino acids: CASSQIRGGAPSYNEQFF. CDR3 DNA: TGTGCCAGCAGCCAAATCAGGGGAGGGGCCCCCTCCTACAATGAGCAGTTCTTC.

The rearrangement uses TRBV5-4 and TRBJ2-7, with D perhaps matching TRBD1 or TRBD2 (5 bases each). V was clipped by 10 bases and J by 7 bases, with 27 bases between them. Germline CDR1 is SGHNT and CDR2 is YYREEE (reference sequence). This CDR3 spans 15 amino acids. CDR3 residues: CACRNSFKGTGEQYF. The CDR3 DNA reads as TGTGCCTGCCGTAATAGCTTCAAAGGGACGGGGGAGCAGTACTTC.

Written as DNA, the CDR3 is TGTGCCAGCAGTTTCTCGGGACTAGCGGGAGGTGAGATCTCCTACGAGCAGTACTTC. Protein product: CASSFSGLAGGEISYEQYF. The chain employs TRBV28 and TRBJ2-7, with TRBD2 matching 15 bases. Germline loops: CDR1 MDHEN, CDR2 SYDVKM. Losses at the gene ends were 3 bases for V and 0 bases for J; bases not matched to a gene: 9. The CDR3 spans 19 residues.

V gene TRBV6-6 combines with J gene TRBJ2-1; D ambiguous. The germline CDR1 and CDR2 sequences are MNHNY and SVGAGI (reference sequence). The ends were cut back, 0 bases at V and 6 bases at J, with 12 bases in the middle. The CDR3 consists of 15 residues. The CDR3: CASSYSREVGNEQFF. The CDR3 DNA is TGTGCCAGCAGTTACTCGCGAGAGGTTGGCAATGAGCAGTTCTTC.

This chain links TRBV5-4 with TRBJ1-1; TRBD1 matches 7 bases. The germline CDR1 and CDR2 sequences are SGHNT and YYREEE (reference sequence). J was trimmed by 3 bases and V by 2 bases; bases with no gene match: 7. This CDR3 spans 15 amino acids. Here the CDR3 reads CASSLMTGMDTEAFF. CDR3 nucleotide sequence: TGTGCCAGCAGCTTAATGACAGGGATGGACACTGAAGCTTTCTTT.

This chain connects TRBV7-9 to TRBJ2-7; D may be TRBD1 (5 bases). Between the trimmed V and J ends, which lost 3 bases and 2 bases, there was a span of 17 bases. The CDR3 contains 16 residues. CDR1 SEHNR and CDR2 FQNEAQ come from the germline V gene (reference sequence). DNA of the CDR3: TGTGCCAGCAGCTTTGGTAGGGCAGGGCTAGCCTACGAGCAGTACTTC. It is translated as CASSFGRAGLAYEQYF.